A single TCR beta chain is shown here with its context. Its target antigen remains unknown. Base qualities are not at hand, and no much larger clone is one base apart. These data belong to a study of shared clonotypes between healthy human individuals (dated by TCRdb to 2018 to 2021). For context, the study as a whole: The cohort included three men and a couple of women between 18 and 49 years of age. To estimate repertoire size and how much clonotypes are shared between individuals, the study performed deep sequencing of blood TCR repertoires from a handful of healthy adults. Per donor, three plates each were used for CD4 naive and CD4 memory, two for CD8 naive, and one for CD8 memory. Between about 0.85 and 8.9 billion PBMCs per donor were obtained by leukapheresis. Libraries were prepared and TCR repertoires were sequenced by different laboratories using diverse techniques, in order to increase sequencing depth and limit assay-specific biases.

The donors were healthy, HIV-negative adults with no recently reported acute infections or vaccinations. Every donor was a Caucasian adult living in Nashville, Tennessee, USA. CD4+ T cells were enriched through magnetic negative selection, after which naive cells were positively selected on CD45RA and the remaining negative fraction served as the memory subset. Blood was obtained by leukapheresis, after which PBMCs were separated by Ficoll-Histopaque density gradient centrifugation and cryopreserved in liquid nitrogen vapor phase. Analytical flow cytometry was used to check the purity and quantity of each magnetically sorted T cell population. Each sorted fraction had its genomic DNA isolated and then quantified by UV absorbance on a Nanodrop 2000c. Using the deep immunoSEQ assay, TCR CDR3 regions were amplified from genomic DNA by multiplex PCR. For each cell subset, the extracted genomic DNA was distributed evenly across all wells of several immunoSEQ 96-well plates, and each plate served as one replicate. For sorted subsets, about 200 ng genomic DNA, equal to about 30,000 T cell genomes, was loaded into each replicate PCR. The purified libraries were quantified using a Qubit 3.0 fluorometer, sized with a Bioanalyzer 2100, and then quantified again using the KAPA Library Quantification kit. A separate single-read 150-cycle Illumina NextSeq 550 flow cell was used to sequence each immunoSEQ 96-well plate. The original pipeline was this. The immunoSEQ output contained only junctional sequences without quality scores, so filtering could not match that applied to full-length reads. Sequences were annotated with PyIR, a Python wrapper for IgBLAST v1.9, using IMGT germline references to assign V/J genes and CDR3. Any read was removed if the V/J assignment was weak (E-value above 1e-6), the CDR3 was missing, or the read contained stop codons, out-of-frame junctions, or ambiguous translated residues. V3J clonotypes were defined by identical inferred V gene, J gene, and CDR3 amino acid sequence. Percentage overlap between repertoires was computed as shared unique clonotypes divided by the size of the smaller repertoire. Three approaches were used to assess repertoire richness: RTK rarefaction, the Chao1 estimator, and Recon v2.1 estimates of unobserved clonotypes. Generation probabilities were computed with OLGA for all TCRbeta clonotypes obtained by the gDNA method from a handful of donors. The table comes from immuneACCESS by way of TCRdb, which keeps in-frame sequences with V and J called. Part of the clones is missing from these tables; in studies checked, under half for an unresolved V gene and the rest for unknown reasons. The DNA was the basis for D and trimming; V, J and clone size are from that table. The sample table contains 1.6 million or so clones; only one count was recorded for roughly 96% of them. The ten largest account for approximately 1% of the sample.

The CDR1 and CDR2 encoded by the germline V gene are SNHLY and FYNNEI. V and J are truncated by 7 bases and 1 base respectively, leaving an intervening sequence of 13 bases. Measured from the cysteine to the phenylalanine, the CDR3 is 14 residues long. Just CDR3 DNA is preserved here, 42 bases in frame from base 1. Results the study describes overall, beyond this receptor: Estimated clonotype richness was generally larger for naive than for memory subsets. Pairwise subsampling indicated that sequencing depth was expected to affect the degree of clonotype sharing among donors. Compared with non-shared clonotypes, clonotypes shared by all four sorted-subset donors had higher generation probabilities. Rarefaction of sorted-subset datasets indicated incomplete sequencing despite the large sequencing depth. Sampling was limited to blood, and TCR repertoires in tissue likely differ from TCR repertoires in blood. When several donors were compared, the shared fraction of clonotypes was about 5.5% for naive CD4, 3% to 4% for naive CD8, more than 2% for memory CD4, and 0.35% to 0.4% for memory CD8. Because the study included a small number of donors, the genetic and exposure-history diversity represented was limited.

Sequencing used naive CD4+ T cells sorted from blood. Interpreted using the paper, the cell subset or site label stands for: CD45RA+ positively selected. The clonotype comes from a man between 25 and 39 years old in good health. The sequence is built from TRBV2 and TRBJ2-5; possibly the D gene is TRBD2, per 5 matching bases. The DNA is as follows: TGTGCCAGCACCGAACAAGCGGTCCAAGAGACCCAGTACTTC. Its product reads: CASTEQAVQETQYF.